The next 9 T cell receptor beta chains were all read from a single sample in a study of shared clonotypes between healthy human individuals. The assay was immunoSEQ multiplex PCR, and TCRdb's table has in-frame clones only and misses some. The table records 1,400,000 or so clones, 98% of them present only once. The sample comprised naive CD4+ T cells sorted from blood. Sample subset: CD45RA+ positively selected. The receptors come from a man aged 25-45 years in good health.

J is TRBJ2-7 and V is TRBV11-1; D is ambiguous. Germline V gene lookup returns CDR1 SGHAT and CDR2 FQDESV (reference sequence). Trimming took off 5 bases at V and 6 bases at J, with 17 bases between the two ends. There are 14 residues in the CDR3. CDR3 nucleotides: TGTGCCAGCAGCCTCTCCCCCGACCACACCGAGCAGTACTTC. Protein product: CASSLSPDHTEQYF. Looking up the rest from reference TRBV11-1 and TRBJ2-7 gives the full variable domain: EAEVAQSPRYKITEKSQAVAFWCDPISGHATLYWYRQILGQGPELLVQFQDESVVDDSQLPKDRFSAERLKGVDSTLKIQPAELGDSAMYLCASSLSPDHTEQYFGPGTRLTVT.

The rearrangement uses TRBV6-6 and TRBJ2-7; D may match TRBD1 or TRBD2 (5 bases each). Germline V gives CDR1 MNHNY, CDR2 SVGAGI (reference sequence). Trimming left V 6 bases short and J 3 bases short, with 15 bases between. This CDR3 is built from 14 residues. The CDR3 DNA reads TGTGCCAGCAGGGCCTCTGGGACGGTCTACGAGCAGTACTTC. It yields the protein CASRASGTVYEQYF.

The rearrangement joins TRBV7-9 to TRBJ1-4; no clear D. CDR3 length: 14 residues. Germline CDR1 is SEHNR and CDR2 is FQNEAQ (reference sequence). V shed 11 bases and J shed 7 bases, with 20 bases lying between them. The CDR3 here is CAAPDGPGGEKLFF. CDR3 coding DNA: TGTGCCGCGCCAGACGGCCCCGGAGGTGAAAAACTGTTTTTT. Using reference TRBV7-9 and TRBJ1-4 for the parts outside the CDR3, the full variable domain is DTGVSQNPRHKITKRGQNVTFRCDPISEHNRLYWYRQTLGQGPEFLTYFQNEAQLEKSRLLSDRFSAERPKGSFSTLEIQRTEQGDSAMYLCAAPDGPGGEKLFFGSGTQLSVL.

The chain combines TRBV27 with TRBJ2-2; no definite D call. In germline, CDR1 is MNHEY, CDR2 SMNVEV (reference sequence). Between the trimmed V and J ends, which lost 3 bases and 6 bases, there was a span of 11 bases. This CDR3 is built from 14 residues. Here the CDR3 DNA reads TGTGCCAGCAGTTTGGTGGTCGGGCCCGGGGAGCTGTTTTTT. Protein: CASSLVVGPGELFF.

The genes are TRBV6-1 and TRBJ2-1, with 8 bases matching TRBD1. The germline gives CDR1 MNHNS, CDR2 SASEGT. After removal of 5 bases from V and 1 base from J, the junction contained 1 base not matched to a gene. The CDR3 runs to 14 residues. The CDR3 protein is CASSTGGSYNEQFF. The CDR3 nucleotides are TGTGCCAGCAGTACAGGGGGATCCTACAATGAGCAGTTCTTC.

The CDR3 here is CASSRESRRTYNEQFF. The DNA for the CDR3 is TGTGCCAGCAGCCGTGAGTCTCGACGAACCTACAATGAGCAGTTCTTC. This rearrangement joins TRBV7-6 to TRBJ2-1; D unresolved. The germline V gene has CDR1 SGHVS and CDR2 FNYEAQ. The germline V and J ends were trimmed by 5 bases and 2 bases, with 16 bases remaining between them. The CDR3 runs 16 residues.

This sequence joins TRBV6-5 and TRBJ2-7, with D possibly being TRBD2 (7 bases). In germline, CDR1 is MNHEY, CDR2 SVGAGI. CDR3 size: 14 residues. Trimming took off 0 bases at V and 6 bases at J, with 12 bases between the two ends. CDR3 sequence (DNA): TGTGCCAGCAGTTACTCTTCTAGGGGGGGCGAGCAGTACTTC. This sequence encodes CASSYSSRGGEQYF.

The chain employs TRBV7-2 and TRBJ2-1; 8 positions agree with TRBD1. The junction had 12 bases not matched to a gene; V was cut back by 5 bases and J by 9 bases. CDR1 and CDR2 from the germline V gene are SGHTA and FQGNSA. The CDR3 loop spans 15 amino acids. The DNA for the CDR3 is TGTGCCAGCAGCCTTAGCGCGGGACAGGCCGGTGAGCAGTTCTTC. This sequence encodes CASSLSAGQAGEQFF.

The chain joins TRBV9 to TRBJ2-1; the D is unclear. Germline V lookup: CDR1 SGDLS, CDR2 YYNGEE. V was pared by 8 bases and J by 0 bases, with 12 bases between. The CDR3 spans 14 residues. In DNA form, the CDR3 reads TGTGCCAGAGGTTTCTTAAGCTCCTACAATGAGCAGTTCTTC. Amino acids: CARGFLSSYNEQFF. Supplemented by reference TRBV9 and TRBJ2-1, the full variable domain reads DSGVTQTPKHLITATGQRVTLRCSPRSGDLSVYWYQQSLDQGLQFLIQYYNGEERAKGNILERFSAQQFPDLHSELNLSSLELGDSALYFCARGFLSSYNEQFFGPGTRLTVL.